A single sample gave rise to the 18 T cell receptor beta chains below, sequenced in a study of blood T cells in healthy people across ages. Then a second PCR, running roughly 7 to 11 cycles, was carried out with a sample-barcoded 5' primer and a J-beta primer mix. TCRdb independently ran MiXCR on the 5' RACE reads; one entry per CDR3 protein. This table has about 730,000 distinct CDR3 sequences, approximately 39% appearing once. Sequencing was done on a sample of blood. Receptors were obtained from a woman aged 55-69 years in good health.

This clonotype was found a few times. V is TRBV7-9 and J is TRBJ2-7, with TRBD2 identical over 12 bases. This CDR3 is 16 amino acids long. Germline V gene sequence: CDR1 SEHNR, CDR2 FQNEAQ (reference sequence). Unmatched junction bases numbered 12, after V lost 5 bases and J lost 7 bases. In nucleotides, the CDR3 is TGTGCCAGCAGCCTACGGACTAGCGGGACGCTTGCGGAGCAGTACTTC. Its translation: CASSLRTSGTLAEQYF.

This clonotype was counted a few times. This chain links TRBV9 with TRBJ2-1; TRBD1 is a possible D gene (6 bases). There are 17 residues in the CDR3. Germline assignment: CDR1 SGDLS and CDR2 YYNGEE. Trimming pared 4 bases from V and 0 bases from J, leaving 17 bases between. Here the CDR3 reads CASSPLGGPSSYNEQFF. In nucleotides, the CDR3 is TGTGCCAGCAGCCCTCTAGGGGGACCGAGCTCCTACAATGAGCAGTTCTTC.

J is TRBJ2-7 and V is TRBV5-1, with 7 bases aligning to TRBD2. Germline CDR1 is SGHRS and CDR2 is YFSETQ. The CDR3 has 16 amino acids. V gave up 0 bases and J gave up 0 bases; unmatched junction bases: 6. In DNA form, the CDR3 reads TGCGCCAGCAGCTTGGATGGGGGACTAAGCTCCTACGAGCAGTACTTC. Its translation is CASSLDGGLSSYEQYF.

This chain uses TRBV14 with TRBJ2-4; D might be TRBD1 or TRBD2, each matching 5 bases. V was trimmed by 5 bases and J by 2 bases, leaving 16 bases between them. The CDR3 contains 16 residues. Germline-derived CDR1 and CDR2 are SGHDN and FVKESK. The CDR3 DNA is TGTGCCAGCAGCAAGGGGACCTTAAGGCCCAAAAACATTCAGTACTTC. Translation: CASSKGTLRPKNIQYF.

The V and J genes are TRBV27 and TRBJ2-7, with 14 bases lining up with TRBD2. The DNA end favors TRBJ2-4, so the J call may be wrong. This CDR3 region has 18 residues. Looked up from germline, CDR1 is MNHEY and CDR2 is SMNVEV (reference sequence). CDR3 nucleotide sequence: TGTGCCAGCAGCCCTGGGACTAGCGGGAGAGCGGCCAAAAACATTCAGTACTTC. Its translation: CASSPGTSGRAAKNIQYF.

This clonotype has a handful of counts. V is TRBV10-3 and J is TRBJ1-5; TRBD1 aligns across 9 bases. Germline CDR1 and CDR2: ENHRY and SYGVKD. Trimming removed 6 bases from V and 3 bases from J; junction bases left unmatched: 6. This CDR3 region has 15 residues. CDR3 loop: CAISKTGGDNQPQHF. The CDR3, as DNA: TGTGCCATCAGCAAGACAGGGGGGGACAATCAGCCCCAGCATTTT.

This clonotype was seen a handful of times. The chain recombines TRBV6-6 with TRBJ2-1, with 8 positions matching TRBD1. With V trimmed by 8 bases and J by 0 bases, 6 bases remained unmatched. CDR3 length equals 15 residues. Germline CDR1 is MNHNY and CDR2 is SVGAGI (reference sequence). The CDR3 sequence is CASLYRGSSYNEQFF. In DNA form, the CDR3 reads TGTGCCAGCCTGTACAGGGGGAGCTCCTACAATGAGCAGTTCTTC.

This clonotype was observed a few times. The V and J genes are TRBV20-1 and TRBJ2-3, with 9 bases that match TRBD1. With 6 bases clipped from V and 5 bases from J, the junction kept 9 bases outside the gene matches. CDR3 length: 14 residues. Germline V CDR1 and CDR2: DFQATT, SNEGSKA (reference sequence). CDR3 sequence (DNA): TGCAGTGCCCTCCTGGGACAGGGAGGAGATACGCAGTATTTT. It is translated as CSALLGQGGDTQYF.

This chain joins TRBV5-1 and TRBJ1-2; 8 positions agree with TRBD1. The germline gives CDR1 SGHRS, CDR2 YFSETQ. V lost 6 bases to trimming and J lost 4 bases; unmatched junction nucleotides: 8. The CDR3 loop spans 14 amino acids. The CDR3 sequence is CASKTTGQVYGYTF. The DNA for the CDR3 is TGCGCCAGCAAGACCACGGGACAGGTCTATGGCTACACCTTC.

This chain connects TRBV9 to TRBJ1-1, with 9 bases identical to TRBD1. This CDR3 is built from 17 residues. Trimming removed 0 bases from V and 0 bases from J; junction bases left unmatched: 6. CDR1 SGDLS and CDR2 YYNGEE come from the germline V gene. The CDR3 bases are TGTGCCAGCAGCGTAGGACAGGGGGGGACCATGAACACTGAAGCTTTCTTT. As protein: CASSVGQGGTMNTEAFF. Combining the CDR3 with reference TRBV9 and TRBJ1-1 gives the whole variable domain DSGVTQTPKHLITATGQRVTLRCSPRSGDLSVYWYQQSLDQGLQFLIQYYNGEERAKGNILERFSAQQFPDLHSELNLSSLELGDSALYFCASSVGQGGTMNTEAFFGQGTRLTVV.

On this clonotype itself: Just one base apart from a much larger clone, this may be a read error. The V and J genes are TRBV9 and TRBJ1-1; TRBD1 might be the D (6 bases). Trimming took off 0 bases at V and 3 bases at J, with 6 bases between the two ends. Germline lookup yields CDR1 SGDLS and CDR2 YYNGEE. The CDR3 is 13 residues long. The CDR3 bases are TGTGCCAGCAGCGTAGGGGGGCACACTGAAGCTTTCTTT. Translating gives CASSVGGHTEAFF.

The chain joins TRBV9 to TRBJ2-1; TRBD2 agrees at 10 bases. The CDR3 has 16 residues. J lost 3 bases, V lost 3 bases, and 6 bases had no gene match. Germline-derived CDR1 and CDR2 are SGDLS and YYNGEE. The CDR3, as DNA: TGTGCCAGCAGCGCTCTCACTAGCGGGGTCTACAATGAGCAGTTCTTC. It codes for CASSALTSGVYNEQFF. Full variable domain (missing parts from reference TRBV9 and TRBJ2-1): DSGVTQTPKHLITATGQRVTLRCSPRSGDLSVYWYQQSLDQGLQFLIQYYNGEERAKGNILERFSAQQFPDLHSELNLSSLELGDSALYFCASSALTSGVYNEQFFGPGTRLTVL.

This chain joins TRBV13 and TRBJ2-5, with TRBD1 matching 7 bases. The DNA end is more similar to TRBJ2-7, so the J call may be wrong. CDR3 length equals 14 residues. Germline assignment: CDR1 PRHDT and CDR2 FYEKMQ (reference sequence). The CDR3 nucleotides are TGTGCCAGCAGCACCACCGGGACAGCGGACGAGCAGTACTTC. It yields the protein CASSTTGTADEQYF.

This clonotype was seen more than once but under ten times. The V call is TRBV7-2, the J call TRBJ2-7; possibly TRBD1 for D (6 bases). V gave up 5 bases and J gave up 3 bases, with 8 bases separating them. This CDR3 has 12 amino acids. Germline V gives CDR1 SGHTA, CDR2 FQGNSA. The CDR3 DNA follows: TGTGCCAGCAGCAAGGACAGCTACGAGCAGTACTTC. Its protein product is CASSKDSYEQYF.

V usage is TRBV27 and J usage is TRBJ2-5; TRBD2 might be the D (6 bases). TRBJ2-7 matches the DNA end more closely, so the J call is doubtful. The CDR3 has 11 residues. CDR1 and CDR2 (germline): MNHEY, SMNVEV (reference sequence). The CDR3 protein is CASRGLFEQYF. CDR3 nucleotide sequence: TGTGCCAGCAGGGGACTTTTCGAGCAGTACTTC.

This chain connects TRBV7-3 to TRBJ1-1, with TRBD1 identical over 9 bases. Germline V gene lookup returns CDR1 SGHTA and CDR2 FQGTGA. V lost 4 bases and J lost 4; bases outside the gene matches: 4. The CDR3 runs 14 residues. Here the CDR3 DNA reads TGTGCCAGCAGCTCCGGGACAGGGTCCACTGAAGCTTTCTTT. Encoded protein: CASSSGTGSTEAFF.

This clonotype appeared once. CDR3 region: CASSLFGGSPSGNTIYF. The DNA of the CDR3 is TGTGCCAGCAGCCTGTTTGGTGGCAGCCCCTCTGGAAACACCATATATTTT. The rearrangement uses TRBV5-6 and TRBJ1-3; D is undetermined. CDR1 SGHDT and CDR2 YYEEEE come from the germline V gene. The CDR3 sequence is 17 residues long. V was shortened by 4 bases and J by 0 bases, with 17 bases between the two germline ends.

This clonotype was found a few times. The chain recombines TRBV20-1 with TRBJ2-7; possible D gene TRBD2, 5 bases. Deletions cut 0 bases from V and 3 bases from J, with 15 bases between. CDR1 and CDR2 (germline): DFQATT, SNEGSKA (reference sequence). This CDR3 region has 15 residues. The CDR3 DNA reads TGCAGTGCTAGAGACGGGATCAAAGGGCTCTACGAGCAGTACTTC. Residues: CSARDGIKGLYEQYF.